This entry concerns a single TCR beta chain. The antigen remains unidentified. V was clipped by 3 bases and J by 7 bases; unmatched bases: 5. Germline CDR1 KGHSH, CDR2 LQKENI. CDR3 length: 14 residues. Some clones are missing from TCRdb's copy, which holds only in-frame ones; the method was immunoSEQ multiplex PCR. This sample carries under 130,000 clones, roughly nine tenths of them seen once, and the ten largest clones take 45%. The data derive from a study of T cell responses to AZD1222 COVID-19 vaccine. Whole-study results and caveats: Across spike, vaccine-associated CD4 TCRs were found, dominant at 160-218 and 743-854. Females made up more of the donors, who were largely white British, and clonal diversity may have come out too low. Nearly half of spike-specific TCRs reportedly target variant regions that are unmutated in the B.1.351 and B.1.1.7 variants.

The receptor was derived from an adult in good health. The sample here was peripheral blood, taken on day 0 of AZD1222 vaccination. V gene TRBV18 combines with J gene TRBJ1-5; 8 bases match TRBD1. CDR3 nucleotide sequence: TGTGCCAGCTCACCTTACGGACAGGGACAGCCCCAGCATTTT. Residues: CASSPYGQGQPQHF.